Below, one T cell receptor beta chain is given with its context. The CDR3 length is 16 residues. J lost 5 bases, V lost 5 bases, and 13 bases had no gene match. Germline values: CDR1 MNHEY, CDR2 SMNVEV (reference sequence). Only in-frame clones appear in the TCRdb table, and some are missing; sequencing was by immunoSEQ multiplex PCR. This sample has about 82,000 clones, with 90% found just once. This record belongs to a study of OX40 agonist ivuxolimab in advanced cancers. Study-level information: Two cutaneous melanoma patients and one hepatocellular carcinoma patient, three in all, had partial responses.

Autoimmune disease history or systemic immunosuppression led to patients being barred. Specimen: CD4+ or CD8+ T cells sorted from blood, collected in a trial of the OX40 agonist ivuxolimab. The receptor was derived from an adult with an advanced solid tumor such as melanoma, head and neck, liver or kidney cancer. J is TRBJ1-1 and V is TRBV27, with 8 bases aligning to TRBD1. The CDR3 is CASSLDRGHSETEAFF. The CDR3 nucleotides read TGTGCCAGCAGTCTCGACAGGGGCCACTCAGAGACTGAAGCTTTCTTT.